One sample yielded the 14 T cell receptor beta chains listed below, sequenced in a study of vaccination effects on CD4 cells after COVID-19. Within the ViraFEST assay, antigen-specific CD4+ T cells underwent expansion with viral peptide pools prior to sequencing. Isolating CD4+ T cells followed more than 9 days of culture. Each person got two doses of an mRNA SARS-CoV-2 vaccine, BNT162b2 or mRNA-1273. For these TCRs, the target antigens are not known. TCRdb's copy holds only in-frame clones and misses some; the assay was immunoSEQ multiplex PCR. This sample has 25,000 to 30,000 clones, with over 75% found just once. The starting material was CD4+ T cells from PBMCs cultured with SARS-CoV-2 spike peptides, obtained after COVID-19 vaccination. All receptors derive from a human donor who received a COVID-19 vaccine. Some clones in this sample may be carry-over from other donors' samples.

The rearrangement uses TRBV5-1 and TRBJ2-5; unclear D gene. This CDR3 has 12 residues. Germline CDR1 and CDR2: SGHRS and YFSETQ. Trimming shortened V by 0 bases and J by 0 bases, and 0 bases separated the two germline ends. CDR3 amino acids: CASSLDQETQYF. The CDR3 DNA follows: TGCGCCAGCAGCTTGGACCAAGAGACCCAGTACTTC.

This sequence joins TRBV5-1 and TRBJ2-2; no clear D. The CDR3 is 13 residues long. V was pared by 6 bases and J by 4 bases, with 10 bases between. Germline values: CDR1 SGHRS, CDR2 YFSETQ. In DNA form, the CDR3 reads TGCGCCAGCACCCCCGGAAGCACCGGGGAGCTGTTTTTT. It translates to CASTPGSTGELFF.

The chain couples TRBV24-1 to TRBJ2-3; 7 nucleotides line up with TRBD1. This CDR3 comprises 17 residues. The germline gives CDR1 KGHDR, CDR2 SFDVKD. With V trimmed by 3 bases and J by 4 bases, 12 bases remained unmatched. In DNA, the CDR3 is TGTGCCACCAGTGATCCCGGGCGAGGGGGCGTCGCAGATACGCAGTATTTT. This gives the protein CATSDPGRGGVADTQYF.

V usage is TRBV3-1 (or the pseudogene TRBV3-2) and J usage is TRBJ1-2; no definite D call. V was shortened by 1 base and J by 7 bases, with 7 bases between the two germline ends. Looked up from germline, CDR1 is LGHDT and CDR2 is YNNKEL (reference sequence). CDR3 length: 12 amino acids. The CDR3 region is CASSQAVGGYTF. The CDR3 region has the DNA TGTGCCAGCAGCCAAGCCGTTGGTGGCTACACCTTC.

The chain is built from TRBV19 and TRBJ2-6; D not resolved. The CDR3 is 14 amino acids. The ends were cut back, 6 bases at V and 3 bases at J, with 9 bases in the middle. Germline V gene data show CDR1 as LNHDA and CDR2 as SQIVND (reference sequence). CDR3 loop: CASSLNLGANVLTF. In DNA, the CDR3 is TGTGCCAGTAGCCTAAATCTTGGGGCCAACGTCCTGACTTTC.

This clone has a handful of counts. The chain uses TRBV27 and TRBJ2-2; D is undetermined. Germline-derived CDR1 and CDR2 are MNHEY and SMNVEV (reference sequence). The CDR3 spans 13 residues. Deletions cut 11 bases from V and 0 bases from J, with 10 bases between. The CDR3 DNA is TGTGCCGCGAGAGAATCGAACACCGGGGAGCTGTTTTTT. Translating it yields CAARESNTGELFF.

The chain joins TRBV5-4 to TRBJ1-1, with TRBD1 identical over 9 bases. This CDR3 region has 14 residues. The V gene end was trimmed by 3 bases and the J gene end by 5 bases; junction bases not matched to a gene: 5. Per the germline V gene, CDR1 is SGHNT and CDR2 is YYREEE (reference sequence). CDR3 protein: CASSSQGAQTEAFF. The CDR3 bases are TGTGCCAGCAGCTCACAGGGGGCGCAGACTGAAGCTTTCTTT.

The V gene is TRBV9, the J gene TRBJ2-3, with 14 bases identical to TRBD2. Germline lookup yields CDR1 SGDLS and CDR2 YYNGEE. The J segment lost 6 bases and the V segment lost 2 bases, leaving 5 bases of the junction unmatched. The CDR3 covers 16 residues. The CDR3 nucleotides read TGTGCCAGCAGCGTTAGGACTAGCGGGGGGTTTGATACGCAGTATTTT. The encoded protein is CASSVRTSGGFDTQYF.

The chain combines TRBV5-6 with TRBJ1-1, with D unclear. V dropped 6 bases and J dropped 0 bases, with 12 bases sitting between them. The CDR3 spans 14 residues. Looked up from germline, CDR1 is SGHDT and CDR2 is YYEEEE. The DNA of the CDR3 is TGTGCCAGCACCTTCGGGCACTTGAACACTGAAGCTTTCTTT. Amino acid sequence: CASTFGHLNTEAFF.

CDR3 bases: TGTGCCAGCAGATTACAGGGAGTGGTGGGCGGTCGAGGGCAGTATTTT. Its translation: CASRLQGVVGGRGQYF. The chain employs TRBV7-9 and TRBJ2-3; possibly TRBD1 for D (6 bases). Trimming pared 6 bases from V and 11 bases from J, leaving 27 bases between. The length of the CDR3 is 16 residues. Per germline, CDR1 SEHNR and CDR2 FQNEAQ (reference sequence). Using reference TRBV7-9 and TRBJ2-3 for the parts outside the CDR3, the full variable domain is DTGVSQNPRHKITKRGQNVTFRCDPISEHNRLYWYRQTLGQGPEFLTYFQNEAQLEKSRLLSDRFSAERPKGSFSTLEIQRTEQGDSAMYLCASRLQGVVGGRGQYFGPGTRLTVL.

In this sample, this clone turned up a few times. The J gene is TRBJ1-5, the V gene TRBV5-1; D is unclear. Germline V lookup: CDR1 SGHRS, CDR2 YFSETQ. This CDR3 has 14 amino acids. V was clipped by 0 bases and J by 6 bases, with 10 bases between them. This CDR3 reads CASSLGETGQPQHF. CDR3 in DNA: TGCGCCAGCAGCTTGGGGGAAACCGGTCAGCCCCAGCATTTT. The full variable domain, completed using reference TRBV5-1 and TRBJ1-5, is KAGVTQTPRYLIKTRGQQVTLSCSPISGHRSVSWYQQTPGQGLQFLFEYFSETQRNKGNFPGRFSGRQFSNSRSEMNVSTLELGDSALYLCASSLGETGQPQHFGDGTRLSIL.

This clone showed up just a few times. The chain links TRBV9 to TRBJ1-1; D is uncertain. V lost 2 bases, J lost 1 base, and 12 bases lay in between. The V gene's germline CDR1 is SGDLS and CDR2 YYNGEE. This CDR3 comprises 15 residues. The CDR3 coding sequence is TGTGCCAGCAGCGTGGGTCAAGGTTCGAACACTGAAGCTTTCTTT. Amino acid sequence: CASSVGQGSNTEAFF.

The rearrangement links TRBV5-8 to TRBJ1-2, with unresolved D. The length of the CDR3 is 15 residues. Trimming took 6 bases from V and 0 from J, leaving 15 bases between them. Germline CDR1 and CDR2: SGHTS and YDEGEE. CDR3 residues: CASILGTVANYGYTF. DNA for the CDR3: TGTGCCAGCATTCTTGGAACAGTAGCTAACTATGGCTACACCTTC.

The chain joins TRBV7-3 to TRBJ2-5; 9 bases map to TRBD2. CDR1 SGHTA and CDR2 FQGTGA come from the germline V gene. The CDR3 sequence is 16 residues long. Unmatched junction bases numbered 6, after V lost 0 bases and J lost 4 bases. The CDR3 protein is CASSLTASGVGETQYF. CDR3 in DNA: TGTGCCAGCAGCTTAACGGCTAGCGGGGTAGGAGAGACCCAGTACTTC.